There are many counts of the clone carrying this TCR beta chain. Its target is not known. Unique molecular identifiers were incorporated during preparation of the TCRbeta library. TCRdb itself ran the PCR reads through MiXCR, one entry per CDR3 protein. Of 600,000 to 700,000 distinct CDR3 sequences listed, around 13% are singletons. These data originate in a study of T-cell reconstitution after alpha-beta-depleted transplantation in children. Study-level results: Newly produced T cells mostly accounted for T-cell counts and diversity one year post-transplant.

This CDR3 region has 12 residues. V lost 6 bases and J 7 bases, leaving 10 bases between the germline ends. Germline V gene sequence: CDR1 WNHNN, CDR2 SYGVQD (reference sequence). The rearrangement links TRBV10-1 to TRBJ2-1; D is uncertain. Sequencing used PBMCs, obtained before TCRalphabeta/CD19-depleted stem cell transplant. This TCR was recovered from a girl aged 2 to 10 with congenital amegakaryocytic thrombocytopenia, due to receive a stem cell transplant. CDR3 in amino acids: CASSDMINEQFF. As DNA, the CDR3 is TGCGCCAGCAGCGACATGATTAATGAGCAGTTCTTC.